Presented here are 27 T cell receptor beta chains from one specimen sequenced in a study of blood T cell repertoires in COVID-19. Clones were sequenced by immunoSEQ multiplex PCR, and TCRdb holds only the in-frame ones, with some missing. The top ten clones hold less than 9.5% of a sample with about 200,000 clones, 75% to 90% of them seen once. Sequenced input: peripheral blood. Receptors were obtained from an elderly woman with COVID-19, enrolled during active disease.

The chain links TRBV28 to TRBJ1-5; D possibly corresponds to TRBD1 (5 bases). Looked up from germline, CDR1 is MDHEN and CDR2 is SYDVKM. The CDR3 extends over 8 amino acids. Written as DNA, the CDR3 is TGTGCAACAGGACCCCAGCATTTT. It translates to CATGPQHF.

CDR3: CASSYSGTGREKLFF. CDR3 coding DNA: TGTGCCAGCAGTTACTCAGGGACAGGGCGTGAAAAACTGTTTTTT. The gene calls are TRBV6-5 and TRBJ1-4; 9 bases map to TRBD1. The V and J ends lost 0 bases and 7 bases, in that order; junction bases with no gene match: 3. This CDR3 is built from 15 residues. From germline, CDR1 is MNHEY and CDR2 SVGAGI.

The CDR3 spells CASSPKGWTSEDQETQYF. In nucleotides, the CDR3 is TGTGCCAGCTCACCTAAAGGCTGGACTAGCGAGGACCAAGAGACCCAGTACTTC. V is TRBV21-1 and J is TRBJ2-5; the D call in the table, TRBD2, was not verified against the DNA. TRBV21-1 is labeled a pseudogene. The CDR3 loop spans 18 amino acids.

The chain has TRBV5-4 and TRBJ1-2, with 7 nucleotides matching TRBD1. The CDR3 covers 14 residues. Germline CDR1 reads SGHNT; CDR2 reads YYREEE (reference sequence). V trimming: 2 bases; J trimming: 4 bases; junction bases outside the gene matches: 5. The CDR3 region is CASSFGDRVYGYTF. CDR3 DNA: TGTGCCAGCAGCTTCGGGGACAGAGTCTATGGCTACACCTTC.

The gene calls are TRBV3-1 (or the pseudogene TRBV3-2) and TRBJ2-3; D not resolved. Between the trimmed V and J ends, which lost 4 bases and 1 base, there was a span of 12 bases. The CDR3 is made up of 15 amino acids. Germline-derived CDR1 and CDR2 are LGHDT and YNNKEL (reference sequence). The CDR3 nucleotides are TGTGCCAGCAGCCCGGCAGGTAGAGGCACAGATACGCAGTATTTT. Amino acid sequence: CASSPAGRGTDTQYF.

V gene TRBV6-5 combines with J gene TRBJ2-4, with D possibly being TRBD1 (7 bases). The CDR3 contains 15 residues. CDR1 and CDR2 from the germline V gene are MNHEY and SVGAGI. The V gene lost 0 bases and the J gene lost 6 bases, with 12 bases spanning the gap. The CDR3 nucleotides read TGTGCCAGCAGTTACTCTGGAGGGGGCCGAAACATTCAGTACTTC. Its translation: CASSYSGGGRNIQYF.

Concerning this clone: A read error may account for a junction end that differs from germline. This chain connects TRBV29-1 to TRBJ1-2, with D maybe TRBD1 (6 bases). From germline, CDR1 is SQVTM and CDR2 ANQGSEA. This CDR3 is built from 13 residues. The DNA for the CDR3 is TGCAGCGTTAAAGAGGGACAAAACTATGGCTACACCTTC. Translation gives CSVKEGQNYGYTF.

This rearrangement joins TRBV2 to TRBJ1-5; no firm D call. V lost 7 bases to trimming and J lost 8 bases, with 15 bases between them. Germline V gene lookup returns CDR1 SNHLY and CDR2 FYNNEI. The CDR3 length is 13 residues. This CDR3 is CASNREYEEPQHF. The CDR3 coding sequence is TGTGCCAGCAACCGGGAATACGAGGAGCCCCAGCATTTT.

This clone showed up just a few times. The chain couples TRBV9 to TRBJ1-2, with 7 bases matching TRBD1. This CDR3 spans 13 amino acids. V dropped 3 bases and J dropped 6; count of bases not matched to a gene: 5. CDR1 is SGDLS and CDR2 is YYNGEE in the germline V gene. CDR3 nucleotide sequence: TGTGCCAGCAGCGGGAGGGGGCGCGATGGCTACACCTTC. Translated, it gives CASSGRGRDGYTF.

The V call is TRBV6-1, the J call TRBJ1-1, with unresolved D. The CDR3 consists of 16 residues. Germline V gives CDR1 MNHNS, CDR2 SASEGT. The V end lost 2 bases, the J end lost 5 bases, and 18 bases lay between the germline ends. The CDR3 region has the DNA TGTGCCAGCAGTGAATTCAGATCCGCCGCGGGGACTGAAGCTTTCTTT. Translating it yields CASSEFRSAAGTEAFF.

The chain carries TRBV6-6 and TRBJ2-1; TRBD2 is a possible D gene (6 bases). The CDR3 contains 14 residues. Germline CDR1 reads MNHNY; CDR2 reads SVGAGI (reference sequence). The V end was cut by 11 bases, the J end by 1 base, with 15 bases between. In DNA form, the CDR3 reads TGTGCCGCTTTAACCGGGACTTCCTACAATGAGCAGTTCTTC. Translation gives CAALTGTSYNEQFF.

This clone was counted between two and nine times. This chain links TRBV24-1 with TRBJ1-5; tentative D call: TRBD1 (6 bases). The germline V gene has CDR1 KGHDR and CDR2 SFDVKD. Trimming took off 9 bases at V and 5 bases at J, with 7 bases between the two ends. The CDR3 length is 11 residues. The CDR3 loop is CATSGDQPQHF. In DNA, the CDR3 is TGTGCCACCTCAGGGGATCAGCCCCAGCATTTT.

The rearrangement uses TRBV7-9 and TRBJ1-4; 10 nucleotides agree with TRBD1. The J segment lost 7 bases and the V segment lost 1 base, leaving 0 bases of the junction unmatched. Germline CDR1 is SEHNR and CDR2 is FQNEAQ (reference sequence). The CDR3 is made up of 14 amino acids. The DNA for the CDR3 is TGTGCCAGCAGCTTAGGGACAGGGGGTGAAAAACTGTTTTTT. Translating gives CASSLGTGGEKLFF. Full variable domain (rest looked up from reference TRBV7-9 and TRBJ1-4): DTGVSQNPRHKITKRGQNVTFRCDPISEHNRLYWYRQTLGQGPEFLTYFQNEAQLEKSRLLSDRFSAERPKGSFSTLEIQRTEQGDSAMYLCASSLGTGGEKLFFGSGTQLSVL.

The gene calls are TRBV9 and TRBJ2-3, with D perhaps TRBD1 (6 bases). The CDR3 sequence is 12 residues long. CDR1 SGDLS and CDR2 YYNGEE come from the germline V gene. Deletions cut 7 bases from V and 4 bases from J, with 10 bases between. CDR3 in DNA: TGTGCCAGCTCAAAGGGGGCAGATACGCAGTATTTT. Encoded protein: CASSKGADTQYF. Full variable domain (remainder filled in from reference TRBV9 and TRBJ2-3): DSGVTQTPKHLITATGQRVTLRCSPRSGDLSVYWYQQSLDQGLQFLIQYYNGEERAKGNILERFSAQQFPDLHSELNLSSLELGDSALYFCASSKGADTQYFGPGTRLTVL.

The chain combines TRBV10-2 with TRBJ2-7, with a weak D call TRBD2 (7 bases). V was clipped by 8 bases and J by 0 bases, with 11 bases between them. This CDR3 region has 13 residues. Germline CDR1 and CDR2: WSHSY and SAAADI. CDR3 sequence (DNA): TGCGCCAGCGGGGGGGGCCCCTCCTACGAGCAGTACTTC. It specifies CASGGGPSYEQYF.

The V gene is TRBV6-1, the J gene TRBJ1-2; 10 bases map to TRBD1. With V trimmed by 2 bases and J by 2 bases, 2 bases remained unmatched. Germline CDR1 MNHNS, CDR2 SASEGT. The CDR3 runs to 15 residues. The CDR3 DNA sequence: TGTGCCAGCAGTGAACCGGGACAGGGGAACTATGGCTACACCTTC. Its translation: CASSEPGQGNYGYTF.

J is TRBJ2-3 and V is TRBV7-2, with TRBD2 matching over 12 bases. This CDR3 spans 13 amino acids. The ends lost 5 bases at V and 11 bases at J; junction bases unmatched: 5. The germline gives CDR1 SGHTA, CDR2 FQGNSA. The CDR3 here is CASSPTSGSLQYF. In nucleotides, the CDR3 is TGTGCCAGCAGCCCGACTAGCGGGAGCTTGCAGTATTTT. Full variable domain (rest looked up from reference TRBV7-2 and TRBJ2-3): GAGVSQSPSNKVTEKGKDVELRCDPISGHTALYWYRQSLGQGLEFLIYFQGNSAPDKSGLPSDRFSAERTGGSVSTLTIQRTQQEDSAVYLCASSPTSGSLQYFGPGTRLTVL.

In this sample, this clone turned up once. The chain employs TRBV7-2 and TRBJ2-7; no definite D call. Trimming stripped 4 bases from V and 2 bases from J, with 12 bases between. This CDR3 region has 14 residues. Germline V gives CDR1 SGHTA, CDR2 FQGNSA. CDR3: CASSSQEGAYEQYF. The CDR3 DNA follows: TGTGCCAGCAGCTCCCAGGAAGGTGCCTACGAGCAGTACTTC.

The J gene is TRBJ2-5, the V gene TRBV13, with D uncertain. Trimming took off 5 bases at V and 4 bases at J, with 5 bases between the two ends. This CDR3 comprises 11 residues. Germline V gene lookup returns CDR1 PRHDT and CDR2 FYEKMQ (reference sequence). CDR3 nucleotides: TGTGCCAGCAGCCCTTCAGAGACCCAGTACTTC. Its translation is CASSPSETQYF.

The CDR3 loop is CASSAEPGRGNQPQHF. Here the CDR3 DNA reads TGTGCCAGCAGTGCCGAGCCGGGGAGGGGCAATCAGCCCCAGCATTTT. The chain couples TRBV6-1 to TRBJ1-5, with D uncertain. Germline values: CDR1 MNHNS, CDR2 SASEGT. Trimming took 4 bases from V and 2 from J, leaving 15 bases between them. The CDR3 totals 16 residues.

J is TRBJ1-5 and V is TRBV12-5; a possible D gene is TRBD1 (6 bases). V lost 6 bases to trimming and J lost 6 bases, with 12 bases between them. Germline V gene sequence: CDR1 LGHNT, CDR2 FRNRAP. The CDR3 is made up of 13 amino acids. This CDR3 reads CASGGQFIQPQHF. DNA of the CDR3: TGTGCTAGTGGAGGACAGTTCATTCAGCCCCAGCATTTT.

The V gene is TRBV4-1, the J gene TRBJ2-1; 10 positions agree with TRBD1. J was trimmed by 0 bases and V by 4 bases; bases with no gene match: 6. From germline, CDR1 is MGHRA and CDR2 YSYEKL. The CDR3 contains 17 residues. The CDR3 region has the DNA TGCGCCAGCAGCCGCATGGGACAGGGGAGCTCCTACAATGAGCAGTTCTTC. The encoded protein is CASSRMGQGSSYNEQFF.

The V gene is TRBV5-1, the J gene TRBJ2-1; D not resolved. CDR1 is SGHRS, CDR2 YFSETQ, per germline. V gave up 0 bases and J gave up 3 bases, with 13 bases separating them. This CDR3 region has 16 residues. Written as DNA, the CDR3 is TGCGCCAGCAGCTTGGCCTTGGGCCTGGGCTACAATGAGCAGTTCTTC. Translated: CASSLALGLGYNEQFF.

The rearrangement uses TRBV7-9 and TRBJ2-5, with D hard to call. CDR1 and CDR2 from the germline V gene are SEHNR and FQNEAQ (reference sequence). This CDR3 is 14 amino acids long. The V end lost 1 base, the J end lost 1 base, and 7 bases lay between the germline ends. CDR3 DNA: TGTGCCAGCAGCTTAGTCGGTAGCCAAGAGACCCAGTACTTC. This codes for CASSLVGSQETQYF.

The chain is built from TRBV7-2 and TRBJ2-7, with D hard to call. There are 13 residues in the CDR3. Germline V gene sequence: CDR1 SGHTA, CDR2 FQGNSA. The V and J ends lost 6 bases and 4 bases respectively, with 13 bases between them. Written as DNA, the CDR3 is TGTGCCAGCAGGTCGGGTAGCTTATACGAGCAGTACTTC. As protein: CASRSGSLYEQYF.

The CDR3 DNA reads as TGTGCCAGCAGTAGGGACATGTTCCAAGAGACCCAGTACTTC. Protein product: CASSRDMFQETQYF. V gene TRBV2 combines with J gene TRBJ2-5, with D perhaps matching TRBD1 (6 bases). Trimming pared 5 bases from V and 1 base from J, leaving 11 bases between. The CDR3 spans 14 residues. Germline lookup yields CDR1 SNHLY and CDR2 FYNNEI.

The rearrangement joins TRBV7-9 to TRBJ2-5; TRBD1 matches at 9 bases. This CDR3 is 16 amino acids long. Germline CDR1 and CDR2: SEHNR and FQNEAQ (reference sequence). Germline trimming cut 2 bases from V and 5 bases from J; bases unmatched to any gene: 9. The CDR3 sequence is CASSLRGQGRRETQYF. Here the CDR3 DNA reads TGTGCCAGCAGCTTACGAGGACAGGGGAGGAGGGAGACCCAGTACTTC.